This T cell receptor (beta chain) derives from a study of blood T cell repertoires in COVID-19. At the level of the study: Some COVID-19 samples were acute and others convalescent; all came from the United States, Italy and Spain. Sample material is recorded as cDNA or gDNA derived from T cells, B-cell-depleted T cells, or PBMCs.

V gave up 10 bases and J gave up 8 bases, with 23 bases separating them. The CDR3 is 14 residues long. In germline, CDR1 is MNHEY, CDR2 SVGAGI. Authors' processing steps: Reference gene primer amplification in the assay estimated nucleated cell counts. Assay used: immunoSEQ multiplex PCR; TCRdb lists only in-frame clones, some missing. Clone size and the V and J calls come from that table; the DNA yielded D and trimming. This table holds 150,000 to 200,000 clones, 90% found once. The material sequenced was peripheral blood. This clonotype was sampled from a man between 60 and 75 years old with active or convalescent COVID-19. The chain joins TRBV6-5 to TRBJ1-2, with D hard to call. CDR3 residues: CAMHQGSISGGYTF. The CDR3 coding sequence is TGTGCCATGCACCAAGGCTCCATCTCGGGAGGCTACACCTTC.